The source of this TCR beta chain is a study of CD8+CD57+ T cells in acquired aplastic anemia. At the level of the study: DNA per sorted CD4+ or CD8+ sample ranged about 0.2 to 30 ug, averaging around 3 ug.

This CDR3 region has 16 residues. V was pared by 1 base and J by 2 bases, with 6 bases of the junction left unmatched. The germline gives CDR1 SGHTA, CDR2 FQGTGA. With regard to this clonotype: Its antigen is still unknown.

Genomic DNA, serving as template, underwent TCR beta VDJ and CDR3 profiling. MiXCR, applied by TCRdb to the reads, yields one record per CDR3 protein. Found here are 180,000 or so distinct CDR3 sequences, less than 55% of them singletons; the top ten hold 2.5% to 3.5%. Study-wide results and caveats: Between the patient and control groups, CD8+ Simpson's diversity did not differ significantly.

This clonotype was obtained from a human donor in good health. The sequenced sample was sorted CD4+, CD8+, or CD8+CD57+ T cells (not recorded which) from PBMCs. The rearrangement uses TRBV7-3 and TRBJ2-7; 9 bases fit TRBD2. The CDR3 loop is CASSLSSTSGPYEQYF. The CDR3 coding sequence is TGTGCCAGCAGCTTAAGCTCGACTAGCGGTCCCTACGAGCAGTACTTC. Together with reference TRBV7-3 and TRBJ2-7, the CDR3 gives the full variable domain: GAGVSQTPSNKVTEKGKYVELRCDPISGHTALYWYRQSLGQGPEFLIYFQGTGAADDSGLPNDRFFAVRPEGSVSTLKIQRTERGDSAVYLCASSLSSTSGPYEQYFGPGTRLTVT.